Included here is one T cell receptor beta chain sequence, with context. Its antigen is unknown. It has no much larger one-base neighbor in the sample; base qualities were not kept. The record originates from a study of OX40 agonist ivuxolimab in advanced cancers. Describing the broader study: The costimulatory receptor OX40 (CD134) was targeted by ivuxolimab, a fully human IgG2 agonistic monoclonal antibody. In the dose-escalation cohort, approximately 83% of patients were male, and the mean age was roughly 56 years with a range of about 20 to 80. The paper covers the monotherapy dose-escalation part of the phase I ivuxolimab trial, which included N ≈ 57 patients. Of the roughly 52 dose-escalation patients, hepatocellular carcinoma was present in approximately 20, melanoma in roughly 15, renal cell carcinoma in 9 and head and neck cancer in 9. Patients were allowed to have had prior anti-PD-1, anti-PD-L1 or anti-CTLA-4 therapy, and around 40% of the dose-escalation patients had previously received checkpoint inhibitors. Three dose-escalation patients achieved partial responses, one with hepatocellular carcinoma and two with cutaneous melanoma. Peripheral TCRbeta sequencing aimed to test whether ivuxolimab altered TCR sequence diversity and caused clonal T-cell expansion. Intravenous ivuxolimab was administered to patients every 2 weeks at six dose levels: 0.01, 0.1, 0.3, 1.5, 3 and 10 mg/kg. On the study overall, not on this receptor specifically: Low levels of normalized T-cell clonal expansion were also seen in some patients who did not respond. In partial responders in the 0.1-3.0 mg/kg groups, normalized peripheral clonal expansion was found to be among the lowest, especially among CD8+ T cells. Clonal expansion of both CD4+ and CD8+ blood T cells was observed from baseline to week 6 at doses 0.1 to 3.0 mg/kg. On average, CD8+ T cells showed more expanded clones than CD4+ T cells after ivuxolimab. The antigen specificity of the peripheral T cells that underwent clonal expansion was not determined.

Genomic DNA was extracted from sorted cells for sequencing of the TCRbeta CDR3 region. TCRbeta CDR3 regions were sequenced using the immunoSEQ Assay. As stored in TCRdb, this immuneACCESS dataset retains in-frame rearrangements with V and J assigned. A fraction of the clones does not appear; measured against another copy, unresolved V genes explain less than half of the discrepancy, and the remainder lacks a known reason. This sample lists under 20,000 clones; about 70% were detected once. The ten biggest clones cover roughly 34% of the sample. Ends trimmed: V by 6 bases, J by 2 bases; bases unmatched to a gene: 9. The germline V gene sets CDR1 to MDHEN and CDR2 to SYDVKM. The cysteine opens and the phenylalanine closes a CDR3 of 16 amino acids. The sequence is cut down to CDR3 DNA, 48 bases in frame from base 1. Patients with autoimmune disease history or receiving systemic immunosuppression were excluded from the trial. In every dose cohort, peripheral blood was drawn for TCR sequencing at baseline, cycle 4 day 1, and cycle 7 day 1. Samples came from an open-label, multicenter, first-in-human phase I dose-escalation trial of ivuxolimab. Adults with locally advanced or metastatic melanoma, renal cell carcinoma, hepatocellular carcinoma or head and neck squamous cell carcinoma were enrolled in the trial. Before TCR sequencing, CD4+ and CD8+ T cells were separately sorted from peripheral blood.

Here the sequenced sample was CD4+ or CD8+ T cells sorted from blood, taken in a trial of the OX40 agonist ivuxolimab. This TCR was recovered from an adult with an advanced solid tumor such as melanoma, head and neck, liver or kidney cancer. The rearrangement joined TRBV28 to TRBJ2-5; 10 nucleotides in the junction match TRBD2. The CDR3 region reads CASRGLATHLQETQYF. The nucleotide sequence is TGTGCCAGCAGGGGACTAGCGACCCACCTTCAAGAGACCCAGTACTTC.